Listed here are 15 T cell receptor beta chains from one sample, sequenced in a study of cytomegalovirus exposure and HLA in healthy donors. 13 Jbeta primers and 60 Vbeta primers were used for the PCR. The method was immunoSEQ multiplex PCR; TCRdb's version includes in-frame clones alone and lacks a portion of them. This table has a few hundred thousand clones, around 80% appearing once. The material sequenced was PBMCs. The receptors originated from a girl aged 2-10 years in good health and CMV-seronegative.

The V gene is TRBV25-1, the J gene TRBJ2-1; possible D gene TRBD1, 6 bases. CDR1 MGHDK and CDR2 SYGVNS come from the germline V gene. The CDR3 has 14 residues. V lost 3 bases and J lost 8, with 14 bases in between. As DNA, the CDR3 is TGTGCCAGCAGTGACAGGGGCGGATTCGATGAGCAGTTCTTC. Amino acid sequence: CASSDRGGFDEQFF.

The J gene is TRBJ2-1, the V gene TRBV6-5; D is perhaps TRBD1 (5 bases). Germline values: CDR1 MNHEY, CDR2 SVGAGI. This CDR3 contains 14 residues. Trimming shortened V by 4 bases and J by 4 bases, and 11 bases separated the two germline ends. The CDR3 DNA is TGTGCCAGCAGTTTTGGACAATCTTACAATGAGCAGTTCTTC. This encodes CASSFGQSYNEQFF.

This clone was observed a few times. V gene TRBV10-3 combines with J gene TRBJ2-3; 9 bases align to TRBD1. The V gene's germline CDR1 is ENHRY and CDR2 SYGVKD. V shed 6 bases, J shed 6 bases, and the junction held 7 bases outside the gene matches. The CDR3 runs to 14 residues. CDR3 in DNA: TGTGCCATCAGAAAACAGGGGGCTGAGGATACGCAGTATTTT. Translated: CAIRKQGAEDTQYF.

This chain uses TRBV7-9 with TRBJ2-1; D not resolved. CDR3 length equals 11 residues. Germline CDR1 is SEHNR and CDR2 is FQNEAQ (reference sequence). V was cut by 3 bases and J by 15 bases, with 12 bases left in between. The CDR3 DNA follows: TGTGCCAGCAGCTTCGACTCCGTTCCGTTCTTC. Protein: CASSFDSVPFF.

The CDR3 bases are TGTGCCAGCAGCTTTTCAGCGCAGAATGAGCAGTTCTTC. It specifies CASSFSAQNEQFF. The rearrangement joins TRBV7-6 to TRBJ2-1; no firm D call. The CDR3 is 13 amino acids. CDR1 and CDR2 (germline): SGHVS, FNYEAQ. The V and J ends lost 3 bases and 7 bases respectively, with 10 bases between them. Together with reference TRBV7-6 and TRBJ2-1, the CDR3 gives the full variable domain: GAGVSQSPRYKVTKRGQDVALRCDPISGHVSLYWYRQALGQGPEFLTYFNYEAQQDKSGLPNDRFSAERPEGSISTLTIQRTEQRDSAMYRCASSFSAQNEQFFGPGTRLTVL.

This clone was detected only a few times. The chain uses TRBV6-1 and TRBJ2-1, with 13 bases that match TRBD2. This CDR3 comprises 14 residues. From germline, CDR1 is MNHNS and CDR2 SASEGT. V shed 6 bases, J shed 7 bases, and the junction held 3 bases outside the gene matches. The CDR3 protein is CASSGTSGKNEQFF. The CDR3 DNA reads TGTGCCAGCAGCGGGACTAGCGGGAAAAATGAGCAGTTCTTC.

There are a few counts of this clone. The chain combines TRBV30 with TRBJ1-1; 10 bases line up with TRBD1. Germline CDR1 GTSNPN, CDR2 SVGIG (reference sequence). The trim removed 2 bases at V and 0 bases at J, leaving 9 bases unmatched. This CDR3 contains 17 residues. As DNA, the CDR3 is TGTGCCTGGAGTTCGCTGGACAGGGGGACCATGAACACTGAAGCTTTCTTT. It codes for CAWSSLDRGTMNTEAFF.

V and J are TRBV30 and TRBJ1-6, with TRBD1 as a possible D gene (5 bases). Trimming stripped 0 bases from V and 7 bases from J, with 13 bases between. Germline values: CDR1 GTSNPN, CDR2 SVGIG (reference sequence). The CDR3 loop spans 15 amino acids. CDR3 amino acids: CAWSVRGALNSPLHF. The DNA for the CDR3 is TGTGCCTGGAGTGTACGCGGGGCTCTGAATTCACCCCTCCACTTT.

The chain has TRBV6-5 and TRBJ2-7; TRBD1 matches at 9 bases. V shed 8 bases and J 2 bases; nucleotides not matched to a gene: 10. This CDR3 has 15 residues. The germline gives CDR1 MNHEY, CDR2 SVGAGI. Written as DNA, the CDR3 is TGTGCCAGCGGCTTGATAGGGACAGGGCCCTACGAGCAGTACTTC. Translated, it gives CASGLIGTGPYEQYF.

The chain has TRBV7-2 and TRBJ2-3, with 7 nucleotides matching TRBD2. From germline, CDR1 is SGHTA and CDR2 FQGNSA. The CDR3 is 13 amino acids. The J segment lost 6 bases and the V segment lost 5 bases, leaving 5 bases of the junction unmatched. In DNA, the CDR3 is TGTGCCAGCAGCGACGTGGGGGGGGATACGCAGTATTTT. It encodes CASSDVGGDTQYF.

This rearrangement joins TRBV6-5 to TRBJ2-5, with D uncertain. The DNA end lines up better with TRBJ2-7; the J call may be wrong. This CDR3 has 13 amino acids. Germline V gene sequence: CDR1 MNHEY, CDR2 SVGAGI. CDR3 sequence reads: CASSYSLFYEQYF. The DNA of the CDR3 is TGTGCCAGCAGTTACTCTCTTTTCTACGAGCAGTACTTC.

The rearrangement links TRBV25-1 to TRBJ1-2, with D possibly matching TRBD1 (6 bases). The germline V gene has CDR1 MGHDK and CDR2 SYGVNS. Trimming shortened V by 6 bases and J by 8 bases, and 13 bases separated the two germline ends. The CDR3 length is 12 residues. CDR3: CASREAGVGYTF. The CDR3 DNA reads TGTGCCAGCAGGGAGGCAGGGGTAGGCTACACCTTC.

This clone was observed a handful of times. The chain has TRBV2 and TRBJ1-1; TRBD1 might be the D (6 bases). The CDR3 consists of 14 residues. V was pared by 4 bases and J by 1 base, with 10 bases between. Germline V lookup: CDR1 SNHLY, CDR2 FYNNEI. The CDR3 DNA is TGTGCCAGCAGTGGCGTCAGGGGGAACACTGAAGCTTTCTTT. This translates into CASSGVRGNTEAFF. The variable domain in full, with the rest retrieved from reference TRBV2 and TRBJ1-1, is EPEVTQTPSHQVTQMGQEVILRCVPISNHLYFYWYRQILGQKVEFLVSFYNNEISEKSEIFDDQFSVERPDGSNFTLKIRSTKLEDSAMYFCASSGVRGNTEAFFGQGTRLTVV.

The CDR3 nucleotides read TGTGCCATCAGGGTTACAGGGGTCCATGAGCAGTTCTTC. Residues: CAIRVTGVHEQFF. V gene TRBV10-3 combines with J gene TRBJ2-1; 7 bases align to TRBD1. Germline values: CDR1 ENHRY, CDR2 SYGVKD. Trimming at V came to 6 bases and at J to 8 bases, leaving 7 bases not matched to a gene. The CDR3 extends over 13 amino acids.

This clone was seen only a few times. The CDR3: CASSLDTRIGHGYTF. The DNA of the CDR3 is TGTGCCAGCAGTTTAGACACCCGAATAGGTCATGGCTACACCTTC. J is TRBJ1-2 and V is TRBV27; the D is unclear. The germline V gene encodes CDR1 MNHEY and CDR2 SMNVEV (reference sequence). The CDR3 length is 15 residues. Deletions cut 2 bases from V and 6 bases from J, with 16 bases between.